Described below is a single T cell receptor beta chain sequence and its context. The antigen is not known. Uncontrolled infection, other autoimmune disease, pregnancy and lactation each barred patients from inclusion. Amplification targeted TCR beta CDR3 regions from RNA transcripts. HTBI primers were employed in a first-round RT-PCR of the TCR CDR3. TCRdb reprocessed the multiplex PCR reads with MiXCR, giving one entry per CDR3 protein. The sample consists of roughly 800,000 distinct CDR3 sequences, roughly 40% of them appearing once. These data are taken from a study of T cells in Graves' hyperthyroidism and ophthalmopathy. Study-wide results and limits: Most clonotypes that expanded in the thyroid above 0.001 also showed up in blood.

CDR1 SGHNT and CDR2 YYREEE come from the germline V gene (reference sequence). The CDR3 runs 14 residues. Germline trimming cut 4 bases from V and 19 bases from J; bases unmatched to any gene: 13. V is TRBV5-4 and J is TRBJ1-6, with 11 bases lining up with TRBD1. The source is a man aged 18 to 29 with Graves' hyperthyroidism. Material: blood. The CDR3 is CASSQGQGDRGLHF. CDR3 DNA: TGTGCCAGCAGCCAGGGACAGGGGGACAGGGGATTACACTTT.